This paragraph reports one T cell receptor beta chain. The antigen is unknown. The PCR employed 60 Vbeta primers together with 13 Jbeta primers. Authors' data handling: Approximately 12 million of the approximately 80 million unique TCR beta chains counted in a later analysis were shared. The data were produced by immunoSEQ multiplex PCR, yet TCRdb's version contains in-frame clones alone and is incomplete. V and J calls and clone size are those listed in that table; D and trimming were worked out from the DNA. The sample consists of roughly 100,000 clones, 60% to 85% of them appearing once. This entry belongs to a study of cytomegalovirus exposure and HLA in healthy donors. Findings of the study overall: Within the data, a cluster of highly shared sequence variants was likely a sequencing artifact. A list of about 160 TCR beta chains associated with cytomegalovirus was given.

This receptor was obtained from a female donor in good health and CMV-seropositive. Specimen: PBMCs.

The CDR3: CASSRAGGIYGYTF. In nucleotides, the CDR3 is TGTGCCAGCAGCCGGGCGGGGGGGATCTATGGCTACACCTTC. The V and J genes are TRBV14 and TRBJ1-2; D may be TRBD1 (5 bases). The CDR3 runs 14 residues. V lost 4 bases to trimming and J lost 4 bases, with 13 bases between them. The germline V gene encodes CDR1 SGHDN and CDR2 FVKESK.